These 28 T cell receptor beta chains originate from one sample sequenced in a study of early T cells in non-severe SARS-CoV-2 infection. TCRdb reprocessed the 5' RACE reads with MiXCR, giving one entry per CDR3 protein. The sample includes approximately 100,000 distinct CDR3 sequences, approximately 9.9% of them seen just once. Source material: whole blood. Every receptor here comes from an adult who was a healthcare worker with PCR-confirmed SARS-CoV-2 infection or an uninfected control (not recorded which).

The table lists this clonotype with a few counts. This chain uses TRBV15 with TRBJ2-3; D is ambiguous. CDR1 and CDR2 (germline): LNHNV, YYDKDF (reference sequence). The CDR3 is 14 amino acids. Deletions cut 5 bases from V and 0 bases from J, with 9 bases between. Here the CDR3 DNA reads TGTGCCACCAGCGAAGGGCGGAGCACAGATACGCAGTATTTT. It encodes CATSEGRSTDTQYF. Together with reference TRBV15 and TRBJ2-3, the CDR3 gives the full variable domain: DAMVIQNPRYQVTQFGKPVTLSCSQTLNHNVMYWYQQKSSQAPKLLFHYYDKDFNNEADTPDNFQSRRPNTSFCFLDIRSPGLGDTAMYLCATSEGRSTDTQYFGPGTRLTVL.

The chain combines TRBV5-1 with TRBJ2-7, with no clear D. This CDR3 is 15 amino acids long. V lost 7 bases and J 1 base, leaving 18 bases between the germline ends. In germline, CDR1 is SGHRS, CDR2 YFSETQ. CDR3 nucleotides: TGCGCCAGCCAAAACGGAGACATTTTTTCCTACGAGCAGTACTTC. This codes for CASQNGDIFSYEQYF.

The J gene is TRBJ2-2, the V gene TRBV28, with D unclear. V dropped 7 bases and J dropped 2 bases, with 8 bases sitting between them. The germline V gene has CDR1 MDHEN and CDR2 SYDVKM. The CDR3 loop spans 13 amino acids. CDR3 sequence reads: CASMAVNTGELFF. In DNA, the CDR3 is TGTGCCAGCATGGCGGTAAACACCGGGGAGCTGTTTTTT.

This clonotype was recorded many times. The chain is built from TRBV6-5 and TRBJ2-1; 12 bases agree with TRBD2. V dropped 2 bases and J dropped 6; count of bases not matched to a gene: 5. The CDR3 totals 16 residues. Germline V gives CDR1 MNHEY, CDR2 SVGAGI. CDR3 in amino acids: CASSYPLAGGSNEQFF. For the CDR3, the DNA is TGTGCCAGCAGTTACCCACTAGCGGGGGGCTCCAATGAGCAGTTCTTC.

This clonotype has only a few counts. The CDR3 sequence is CASSLGPFTYNEQFF. CDR3 nucleotides: TGTGCCAGCAGCTTAGGTCCGTTCACCTACAATGAGCAGTTCTTC. The gene calls are TRBV7-2 and TRBJ2-1; D gene unclear. The CDR3 is 15 amino acids. V was shortened by 1 base and J by 2 bases, with 9 bases between the two germline ends. CDR1 and CDR2 from the germline V gene are SGHTA and FQGNSA.

The chain couples TRBV2 to TRBJ2-2; D may be TRBD1 (6 bases). CDR1 is SNHLY, CDR2 FYNNEI, per germline. The CDR3 spans 14 residues. Trimming removed 8 bases from V and 0 bases from J, with 10 bases in between. The CDR3 reads CASLGASNTGELFF. CDR3 DNA: TGTGCCAGCCTGGGGGCTTCGAACACCGGGGAGCTGTTTTTT.

This clonotype was counted a few times. The rearrangement uses TRBV7-2 and TRBJ2-1; a possible D gene is TRBD2 (7 bases). The germline V and J ends were trimmed by 8 bases and 5 bases, with 16 bases remaining between them. CDR1 and CDR2 from the germline V gene are SGHTA and FQGNSA. The CDR3 contains 14 residues. CDR3 loop: CASGTGGTHNEQFF. The CDR3 nucleotides read TGTGCCAGCGGGACGGGGGGCACCCACAATGAGCAGTTCTTC.

This clonotype was detected many times. V and J are TRBV5-1 and TRBJ2-5, with D possibly being TRBD2 (5 bases). V was trimmed by 4 bases and J by 1 base, leaving 14 bases between them. This CDR3 comprises 15 residues. Looked up from germline, CDR1 is SGHRS and CDR2 is YFSETQ. CDR3 in DNA: TGCGCCAGCAGCGGACCGAGCGGACCCCAAGAGACCCAGTACTTC. Its protein is CASSGPSGPQETQYF.

This clonotype was recorded at least ten times. CDR3 coding DNA: TGTGCCAGCAGCTTAGACAGGAATAATTCACCCCTCCACTTT. It translates to CASSLDRNNSPLHF. The chain has TRBV13 and TRBJ1-6; possibly TRBD1 for D (5 bases). CDR3 length equals 14 residues. Trimming took off 1 base at V and 5 bases at J, with 6 bases between the two ends. Germline V gene data show CDR1 as PRHDT and CDR2 as FYEKMQ (reference sequence). Variable domain in full (rest from reference TRBV13 and TRBJ1-6): AAGVIQSPRHLIKEKRETATLKCYPIPRHDTVYWYQQGPGQDPQFLISFYEKMQSDKGSIPDRFSAQQFSDYHSELNMSSLELGDSALYFCASSLDRNNSPLHFGNGTRLTVT.

This clonotype was recorded at least ten times. The V gene is TRBV2, the J gene TRBJ2-1; unclear D gene. The CDR3 loop spans 12 amino acids. Germline-derived CDR1 and CDR2 are SNHLY and FYNNEI. The V gene lost 5 bases and the J gene lost 6 bases, with 8 bases spanning the gap. CDR3 loop: CASSPTGNEQFF. In DNA form, the CDR3 reads TGTGCCAGCAGTCCGACTGGCAATGAGCAGTTCTTC. The whole variable domain, filled in from reference TRBV2 and TRBJ2-1, reads EPEVTQTPSHQVTQMGQEVILRCVPISNHLYFYWYRQILGQKVEFLVSFYNNEISEKSEIFDDQFSVERPDGSNFTLKIRSTKLEDSAMYFCASSPTGNEQFFGPGTRLTVL.

This clonotype appeared a few times. V usage is TRBV6-5 and J usage is TRBJ2-3; 10 bases line up with TRBD2. CDR1 is MNHEY and CDR2 is SVGAGI in the germline V gene. V dropped 2 bases and J dropped 2; count of bases not matched to a gene: 4. The CDR3 spans 16 residues. As DNA, the CDR3 is TGTGCCAGCAGTTACAGCACTAGCGGGGCCACAGATACGCAGTATTTT. Translation: CASSYSTSGATDTQYF.

The chain joins TRBV19 to TRBJ2-3; D uncertain. V was pared by 3 bases and J by 4 bases, with 5 bases between. Germline V gene lookup returns CDR1 LNHDA and CDR2 SQIVND (reference sequence). The length of the CDR3 is 12 residues. The CDR3 reads CASSIRADTQYF. CDR3 DNA: TGTGCCAGTAGTATCCGGGCAGATACGCAGTATTTT.

The V call is TRBV20-1, the J call TRBJ2-3, with 10 bases that match TRBD2. This CDR3 has 15 amino acids. Germline V lookup: CDR1 DFQATT, CDR2 SNEGSKA (reference sequence). Trimming removed 1 base from V and 8 bases from J; junction bases left unmatched: 9. The CDR3 DNA reads as TGCAGTGCTAGAGCTCCAGCGGGGGGGCAGGGTACGCAGTATTTT. This sequence encodes CSARAPAGGQGTQYF.

At least ten counts were recorded for this clonotype. The rearrangement joins TRBV28 to TRBJ2-7, with 9 bases identical to TRBD1. The V segment lost 8 bases and the J segment 5 bases; nucleotides outside the gene matches: 13. In germline, CDR1 is MDHEN, CDR2 SYDVKM. This CDR3 is 15 amino acids long. CDR3 region: CASVPSGTGRHEQYF. CDR3 nucleotides: TGTGCCAGCGTGCCATCCGGGACAGGGAGGCACGAGCAGTACTTC.

This chain connects TRBV30 to TRBJ1-1; 8 bases are shared with TRBD1. Germline CDR1 is GTSNPN and CDR2 is SVGIG (reference sequence). Losses at the gene ends were 2 bases for V and 0 bases for J; bases not matched to a gene: 5. The CDR3 contains 15 residues. In DNA, the CDR3 is TGTGCCTGGAGTCTGGGACAGGACATGAACACTGAAGCTTTCTTT. This sequence encodes CAWSLGQDMNTEAFF.

The V and J genes are TRBV28 and TRBJ2-4; 8 bases are a match to TRBD2. The germline CDR1 and CDR2 sequences are MDHEN and SYDVKM. The CDR3 sequence is 13 residues long. J lost 16 bases, V lost 7 bases, and 15 bases had no gene match. The chain's CDR3 is CASTKRENHSVYF. CDR3 DNA: TGTGCCAGCACAAAGCGGGAGAACCATTCAGTATACTTC.

This chain links TRBV7-9 with TRBJ1-1; D gene uncertain. The germline V gene has CDR1 SEHNR and CDR2 FQNEAQ (reference sequence). V shed 1 base and J shed 4 bases, with 13 bases lying between them. CDR3 size: 15 residues. The CDR3 bases are TGTGCCAGCAGCTTAGAGCTGGGATTTGTCACTGAAGCTTTCTTT. Its translation is CASSLELGFVTEAFF.

This clonotype was picked up many times. This sequence joins TRBV5-5 and TRBJ2-4; unclear D gene. V was shortened by 0 bases and J by 4 bases, with 5 bases between the two germline ends. The CDR3 has 13 residues. Germline V CDR1 and CDR2: SGHKS, YYEKEE (reference sequence). The CDR3 loop is CASSLAWKNIQYF. Here the CDR3 DNA reads TGTGCCAGCAGCTTGGCCTGGAAAAACATTCAGTACTTC.

This clonotype was detected ten times or more. V is TRBV6-1 and J is TRBJ2-7; no clear D. Trimming shortened V by 7 bases and J by 1 base, and 11 bases separated the two germline ends. Per the germline V gene, CDR1 is MNHNS and CDR2 is SASEGT. This CDR3 region has 13 residues. CDR3 residues: CASTRLGSYEQYF. Here the CDR3 DNA reads TGTGCCAGCACGAGACTGGGGTCCTACGAGCAGTACTTC.

This clonotype was detected ten times or more. The chain employs TRBV6-6 and TRBJ2-7; D unclear. CDR3 length equals 13 residues. The V end was cut by 2 bases, the J end by 0 bases, with 5 bases between. Germline V gives CDR1 MNHNY, CDR2 SVGAGI (reference sequence). The DNA for the CDR3 is TGTGCCAGCAGTTACGCGAGCTCCTACGAGCAGTACTTC. This codes for CASSYASSYEQYF.

This clonotype was seen many times. The chain carries TRBV7-9 and TRBJ2-6, with D unresolved. V lost 6 bases to trimming and J lost 0 bases, with 15 bases between them. Per the germline V gene, CDR1 is SEHNR and CDR2 is FQNEAQ (reference sequence). The CDR3 runs to 17 residues. CDR3 DNA sequence: TGTGCCAGCAGTAACAGCTTTCGTATCTCTGGGGCCAACGTCCTGACTTTC. Amino acids: CASSNSFRISGANVLTF.

This chain links TRBV7-9 with TRBJ1-1; D remains ambiguous. This CDR3 is built from 13 residues. V shed 5 bases and J shed 3 bases, with 10 bases lying between them. Germline CDR1 SEHNR, CDR2 FQNEAQ (reference sequence). CDR3 protein: CASSRNRDTEAFF. DNA of the CDR3: TGTGCCAGCAGCCGAAACCGAGACACTGAAGCTTTCTTT.

The rearrangement links TRBV13 to TRBJ1-6; no firm D call. V lost 3 bases and J lost 6, with 6 bases in between. Germline V lookup: CDR1 PRHDT, CDR2 FYEKMQ (reference sequence). The CDR3 contains 13 residues. CDR3 residues: CASSFGGNSPLHF. The DNA of the CDR3 is TGTGCCAGCAGCTTCGGCGGTAATTCACCCCTCCACTTT.

This clonotype was seen many times. The chain couples TRBV5-1 to TRBJ2-3; 14 bases map to TRBD2. V was pared by 4 bases and J by 0 bases, with 10 bases of the junction left unmatched. Germline CDR1 reads SGHRS; CDR2 reads YFSETQ. The CDR3 has 19 amino acids. As DNA, the CDR3 is TGCGCCAGCAGCACCCGCCCGGGACTAGCGGGGGCCAGCACAGATACGCAGTATTTT. Its translation is CASSTRPGLAGASTDTQYF.

This clonotype was counted many times. J is TRBJ2-7 and V is TRBV7-2; D perhaps matches TRBD1 (5 bases). Germline lookup yields CDR1 SGHTA and CDR2 FQGNSA. Trimming removed 0 bases at V and 3 bases at J, with 6 bases between. The CDR3 has 13 amino acids. CDR3 sequence (DNA): TGTGCCAGCAGCTTAGCCCAGGGCTACGAGCAGTACTTC. This codes for CASSLAQGYEQYF.

This clonotype was counted only a few times. This rearrangement joins TRBV7-9 to TRBJ1-2, with TRBD1 identical over 7 bases. J lost 5 bases, V lost 1 base, and 4 bases had no gene match. The CDR3 sequence is 14 residues long. Germline lookup yields CDR1 SEHNR and CDR2 FQNEAQ (reference sequence). CDR3 nucleotide sequence: TGTGCCAGCAGCTTAGGGGGACAGATTTATGGCTACACCTTC. Its translation is CASSLGGQIYGYTF.

This clonotype has more than one count but fewer than ten. CDR3 loop: CASSLMLTYEQYF. CDR3 bases: TGTGCCAGCAGTTTGATGCTTACCTACGAGCAGTACTTC. The rearrangement links TRBV12-3 or TRBV12-4 to TRBJ2-7; D gene unclear. The CDR3 is 13 amino acids. Trimming pared 3 bases from V and 2 bases from J, leaving 8 bases between.

The chain is built from TRBV3-1 and TRBJ2-1, with D unclear. The CDR3 is made up of 13 amino acids. V gave up 3 bases and J gave up 2 bases, with 5 bases separating them. CDR1 and CDR2 from the germline V gene are LGHDT and YNNKEL (reference sequence). The CDR3 loop reads CASSQAAYNEQFF. DNA for the CDR3: TGTGCCAGCAGCCAGGCCGCCTACAATGAGCAGTTCTTC.